This T cell receptor beta chain was sequenced for a study of blood T cell repertoires in COVID-19. Germline V gene lookup returns CDR1 SGHAT and CDR2 FQNNGV. The CDR3 contains 15 residues. Trimming at V came to 1 base and at J to 5 bases, leaving 1 base not matched to a gene. Sequencing used immunoSEQ multiplex PCR; TCRdb keeps in-frame clones, though not all of them. The data hold roughly 300,000 clones, with 65% to 90% observed a single time. The genes are TRBV11-2 and TRBJ2-2; TRBD1 aligns across 10 bases. Material for sequencing was PBMCs or T cells enriched from blood (not recorded which). The receptor's source is a woman aged 40 to 50 with acute COVID-19. For the CDR3, the DNA is TGTGCCAGCAGCTTAGTGGGACAGGGGACCGGGGAGCTGTTTTTT. Residues: CASSLVGQGTGELFF.